This record looks at one T cell receptor beta chain sequence and its context. The data originate from a study of blood T cell repertoires in COVID-19. The CDR3 spans 15 residues. V was clipped by 2 bases and J by 8 bases; unmatched bases: 11. Germline assignment: CDR1 SGHAT and CDR2 FQNNGV. TCRdb keeps only in-frame clones here, not all; method: immunoSEQ multiplex PCR. This table has about 70,000 clones, 82% appearing once. The chain has TRBV11-2 and TRBJ1-2, with 7 bases matching TRBD1. This receptor was identified in a woman aged 55-69 years with acute or convalescent COVID-19. Sequenced: peripheral blood. The CDR3 region is CASSLPPGGPHGYTF. The CDR3 nucleotides are TGTGCCAGCAGCTTACCCCCAGGGGGGCCCCACGGCTACACCTTC.